This TCR beta chain was sequenced for a study of spatial heterogeneity in lung cancer. Looking at the study overall: In raw reads, more than eight appearances on average were recorded for each unique TCR and UMI combination.

A distinct unique molecular identifier was carried by each TCR cDNA molecule. A single record per CDR3 protein comes from TCRdb applying MiXCR to the 5' RACE reads. In the table there are 65,000 to 85,000 distinct CDR3 sequences, 15% to 25% of which are singletons. The CDR3 length is 14 residues. The germline V gene has CDR1 SGHTA and CDR2 FQGNSA. The ends were cut back, 2 bases at V and 6 bases at J, with 11 bases in the middle. Time point denoted: sample taken at primary tumor resection. Whole RNA, which was extracted from tumor, nontumor lung tissue or frozen PBMC, was sequenced without any cell sorting. Samples were donated by 72 untreated early-stage non-small cell lung cancer patients.

The rearrangement links TRBV7-2 to TRBJ1-3; D remains ambiguous. The material sequenced was PBMCs, taken at surgery. The source is a male donor with early-stage non-small cell lung cancer. The CDR3 loop is CASSLNGGLNTIYF. The CDR3 nucleotides are TGTGCCAGCAGCTTAAATGGCGGATTAAACACCATATATTTT.